The TCR beta chain described here comes from a study of shared clonotypes between healthy human individuals. Study at large: Three plates were used per donor for CD4 naive, three for CD4 memory, two for CD8 naive and one for CD8 memory.

This CDR3 has 14 amino acids. After removal of 4 bases from V and 7 bases from J, the junction contained 6 bases not matched to a gene. CDR1 is SGHRS and CDR2 is YFSETQ in the germline V gene. Profiled with immunoSEQ multiplex PCR; TCRdb holds only in-frame clones, not every one. The sample lists approximately 1.1 million clones; around 82% were seen once. Each of the donors was a healthy adult who was HIV-negative and had not had a recent acute infection or vaccination. The authors divided CD4+ cells into CD45RA+ naive and CD45RA-negative memory subsets. Sequencing was done on a sample of memory CD4+ T cells from PBMCs. As for subset: CD45RA-negative fraction. This clonotype was sampled from a man younger than 30 in good health. Some clones in this sample may be carry-over from other donors' samples. This chain links TRBV5-1 with TRBJ2-1, with 9 bases aligning to TRBD1. The chain's CDR3 is CASSTGQGWNEQFF. CDR3 DNA sequence: TGCGCCAGCAGCACCGGACAGGGGTGGAATGAGCAGTTCTTC. Combining the CDR3 with reference TRBV5-1 and TRBJ2-1 gives the whole variable domain KAGVTQTPRYLIKTRGQQVTLSCSPISGHRSVSWYQQTPGQGLQFLFEYFSETQRNKGNFPGRFSGRQFSNSRSEMNVSTLELGDSALYLCASSTGQGWNEQFFGPGTRLTVL.